These 26 T cell receptor beta chains share one sample of origin, sequenced in a study of metastatic and nonmetastatic thyroid tumors. With MiXCR, TCRdb called clones anew from the PCR reads. The sample contains around 16,000 clones, around 13% of which appear only once. All patients reached thyroid surgery having received no treatment beforehand. The sample comprised blood. The receptor source for this set is a female donor with papillary thyroid cancer or a benign thyroid nodule (not recorded which). Some clones in this sample may be carry-over from other donors' samples.

This clone was seen repeatedly, ten times or more. At one of its ends the junction is not consistent with the germline gene, which may arise from a read error. The chain links TRBV19 to TRBJ1-1, with D hard to call. Per germline, CDR1 LNHDA and CDR2 SQIVND (reference sequence). The CDR3 is made up of 14 amino acids. The CDR3 region is CASSIGQRATGAFF. The CDR3 nucleotides are TGTGCCAGTAGTATCGGTCAAAGGGCTACTGGAGCTTTCTTT.

A word on this clone: The junction does not match germline at one end; this may be a read error. This chain joins TRBV6-6 and TRBJ1-2; D gene uncertain. Germline-derived CDR1 and CDR2 are MNHNY and SVGAGI (reference sequence). CDR3 length: 15 residues. The DNA for the CDR3 is TGTGCCAGCAGTTACGGTGCAGGTAGCAACTATTGCTACACCTTC. It is translated as CASSYGAGSNYCYTF.

This clone was observed many times. The missing conserved phenylalanine or tryptophan at the end of this CDR3 makes a read error likely. In DNA form, the CDR3 reads TGCGCCAGCAGTGAGAAAGCGGGGCAAGAGACCCAGTACCTC. This gives the protein CASSEKAGQETQYL. The rearrangement uses TRBV10-1 and TRBJ2-5; 7 nucleotides match TRBD2. Germline CDR1 reads WNHNN; CDR2 reads SYGVQD (reference sequence). The V gene end was trimmed by 2 bases and the J gene end by 2 bases; junction bases not matched to a gene: 2. The CDR3 contains 14 residues.

The V gene is TRBV20-1, the J gene TRBJ2-3; unclear D gene. CDR1 and CDR2 (germline): DFQATT, SNEGSKA (reference sequence). V was pared by 5 bases and J by 5 bases, with 20 bases between. CDR3 length: 15 residues. DNA for the CDR3: TGCAGTGCTCCCGCCGGCGGACCTCTGAAAGATACGCAGTATTTT. It yields the protein CSAPAGGPLKDTQYF.

This clone occurred many times. The J gene is TRBJ1-5, the V gene TRBV19; D gene uncertain. Germline loops: CDR1 LNHDA, CDR2 SQIVND (reference sequence). The CDR3 is 15 residues long. V shed 3 bases and J shed 3 bases, with 12 bases lying between them. This chain's CDR3 is CASSIAGLFNQPQHF. The DNA for the CDR3 is TGTGCCAGTAGTATCGCCGGGCTCTTCAATCAGCCCCAGCATTTT. Full variable domain (outside the CDR3, taken from reference TRBV19 and TRBJ1-5): DGGITQSPKYLFRKEGQNVTLSCEQNLNHDAMYWYRQDPGQGLRLIYYSQIVNDFQKGDIAEGYSVSREKKESFPLTVTSAQKNPTAFYLCASSIAGLFNQPQHFGDGTRLSIL.

At least ten counts were recorded for this clone. The genes are TRBV3-1 and TRBJ1-6, with D perhaps matching TRBD1 (6 bases). From germline, CDR1 is LGHDT and CDR2 YNNKEL (reference sequence). V was pared by 0 bases and J by 5 bases, with 11 bases between. The length of the CDR3 is 16 residues. The CDR3 region is CASSQDRTANNSPLHF. The CDR3, as DNA: TGTGCCAGCAGCCAAGATAGGACAGCCAATAATTCACCCCTCCACTTT.

This clone has only a few counts. Other DNA sequences in the sample encode the same CDR3. V gene TRBV28 combines with J gene TRBJ2-2, with D unclear. Between the trimmed V and J ends, which lost 5 bases and 6 bases, there was a span of 13 bases. The CDR3 is made up of 14 amino acids. Germline CDR1 is MDHEN and CDR2 is SYDVKM. The CDR3 DNA follows: TGTGCCAGCAGTCCCAGCTCCGCATCCGGGGAGCTGTTTTTT. Translating it yields CASSPSSASGELFF.

This clone was seen a few times. The chain links TRBV6-6 to TRBJ2-7; D call uncertain. The CDR3 extends over 14 amino acids. Between the trimmed V and J ends, which lost 0 bases and 1 base, there was a span of 7 bases. CDR1 and CDR2 from the germline V gene are MNHNY and SVGAGI (reference sequence). CDR3 sequence: CASSYSMGSYEQYF. In DNA, the CDR3 is TGTGCCAGCAGTTACTCGATGGGATCCTACGAGCAGTACTTC.

Ten or more counts support this clone. The V call is TRBV28, the J call TRBJ1-5, with D perhaps TRBD1 (5 bases). This CDR3 is 14 amino acids long. V lost 4 bases and J 6 bases, leaving 13 bases between the germline ends. The germline CDR1 and CDR2 sequences are MDHEN and SYDVKM. The CDR3 region is CASSYFRVVQPQHF. In DNA form, the CDR3 reads TGTGCCAGCAGTTACTTCAGGGTGGTTCAGCCCCAGCATTTT.

This clone was seen at least ten times. This CDR3 is CAISMAHEQFF. The CDR3 nucleotides read TGTGCCATCAGCATGGCGCATGAGCAGTTCTTC. The genes are TRBV10-3 and TRBJ2-1; no firm D call. This CDR3 has 11 amino acids. Germline CDR1 is ENHRY and CDR2 is SYGVKD. V was shortened by 6 bases and J by 8 bases, with 8 bases between the two germline ends.

This clone was detected only a few times. The chain employs TRBV28 and TRBJ1-1; perhaps TRBD1 as D (5 bases). CDR1 is MDHEN, CDR2 SYDVKM, per germline. The CDR3 sequence is 14 residues long. Between the trimmed V and J ends, which lost 2 bases and 4 bases, there was a span of 11 bases. CDR3 sequence reads: CASSLLGAGTEAFF. DNA of the CDR3: TGTGCCAGCAGTTTACTTGGGGCAGGCACTGAAGCTTTCTTT.

The J gene is TRBJ1-5, the V gene TRBV27; TRBD1 agrees at 8 bases. This CDR3 spans 18 amino acids. Germline V gives CDR1 MNHEY, CDR2 SMNVEV (reference sequence). After removal of 3 bases from V and 4 bases from J, the junction contained 14 bases not matched to a gene. The DNA for the CDR3 is TGTGCCAGCAGTTTGTTCGGCCCCGGACAGGGTTGGAATCAGCCCCAGCATTTT. It codes for CASSLFGPGQGWNQPQHF.

This clone was detected ten times or more. The rearrangement links TRBV15 to TRBJ2-4; TRBD2 aligns across 13 bases. There are 15 residues in the CDR3. Germline-derived CDR1 and CDR2 are LNHNV and YYDKDF (reference sequence). Trimming cost V 3 bases and J 7 bases; bases outside gene matches: 3. CDR3 residues: CATSSLTSGGNIQYF. CDR3 bases: TGTGCCACCAGCAGCCTGACTAGCGGGGGGAACATTCAGTACTTC.

The table lists this clone with many counts. A much larger clone differs by one base, so this may be a read error. V is TRBV27 and J is TRBJ2-2, with TRBD2 identical over 14 bases. With 3 bases clipped from V and 6 bases from J, the junction kept 9 bases outside the gene matches. This CDR3 is built from 18 residues. Germline V gene lookup returns CDR1 MNHEY and CDR2 SMNVEV (reference sequence). This chain's CDR3 is CASSLRTSGGQAAGELFF. CDR3 DNA sequence: TGTGCCAGCAGTTTGAGGACTAGCGGGGGGCAGGCGGCCGGGGAGCTGTTTTTT.

At least ten counts were recorded for this clone. This chain uses TRBV5-1 with TRBJ2-3; D not certain. The CDR3 totals 15 residues. Germline lookup yields CDR1 SGHRS and CDR2 YFSETQ. Trimming removed 0 bases at V and 4 bases at J, with 12 bases between. The chain's CDR3 is CASSLEARPPDTQYF. CDR3 DNA sequence: TGCGCCAGCAGCTTGGAGGCCCGACCGCCAGATACGCAGTATTTT. Full variable domain (missing parts from reference TRBV5-1 and TRBJ2-3): KAGVTQTPRYLIKTRGQQVTLSCSPISGHRSVSWYQQTPGQGLQFLFEYFSETQRNKGNFPGRFSGRQFSNSRSEMNVSTLELGDSALYLCASSLEARPPDTQYFGPGTRLTVL.

This clone was seen many times. The genes are TRBV11-3 and TRBJ1-2; D not certain. Germline CDR1 is SGHNT and CDR2 is YENEEA. The CDR3 spans 18 residues. The ends were cut back, 4 bases at V and 1 base at J, with 22 bases in the middle. The CDR3 loop is CASSSIRRVLESNYGYTF. The CDR3 DNA is TGTGCCAGCAGCTCCATTCGGAGGGTCCTCGAGAGTAACTATGGCTACACCTTC.

This clone was observed a handful of times. The V call is TRBV6-5, the J call TRBJ1-2, with D uncertain. This CDR3 contains 11 residues. V lost 4 bases, J lost 7 bases, and 7 bases lay in between. Germline V gene sequence: CDR1 MNHEY, CDR2 SVGAGI. This CDR3 reads CASSSGSGYTF. For the CDR3, the DNA is TGTGCCAGCAGTTCGGGCAGTGGCTACACCTTC.

The chain has TRBV6-1 and TRBJ2-5; no reliable D call. The CDR3 consists of 12 residues. Germline assignment: CDR1 MNHNS and CDR2 SASEGT. V shed 6 bases and J shed 5 bases, with 10 bases lying between them. The CDR3 is CASRSSGETQYF. As DNA, the CDR3 is TGTGCCAGCAGGTCAAGTGGGGAGACCCAGTACTTC.

This clone came up many times. The chain couples TRBV7-2 to TRBJ1-1; D remains ambiguous. Germline V lookup: CDR1 SGHTA, CDR2 FQGNSA. The length of the CDR3 is 14 residues. V gave up 10 bases and J gave up 3 bases, with 18 bases separating them. CDR3 nucleotide sequence: TGTGCCAACTCCCTCCGGGTAGCGGACACTGAAGCTTTCTTT. Protein product: CANSLRVADTEAFF.

This clone was seen ten or more times. The chain joins TRBV11-3 to TRBJ2-7; 12 bases map to TRBD2. Trimming removed 1 base from V and 10 bases from J; junction bases left unmatched: 17. The germline V gene has CDR1 SGHNT and CDR2 YENEEA. The CDR3 runs to 18 residues. The CDR3 region is CASSLVPERTSGVPEQYF. CDR3 DNA sequence: TGTGCCAGCAGCTTAGTACCAGAAAGGACTAGCGGGGTTCCGGAACAGTACTTC.

Judged by abundance, this clone is medium-sized. The CDR3 DNA sequence: TGTGCCAGCAAAACCCTCGGGCTAGCGGACAATGAGCAGTTCTTC. It yields the protein CASKTLGLADNEQFF. The gene calls are TRBV28 and TRBJ2-1, with TRBD2 matching 7 bases. V was pared by 7 bases and J by 5 bases, with 11 bases of the junction left unmatched. The CDR3 extends over 15 amino acids. The V gene's germline CDR1 is MDHEN and CDR2 SYDVKM. Based on the CDR3 plus reference TRBV28 and TRBJ2-1, the full variable domain is DVKVTQSSRYLVKRTGEKVFLECVQDMDHENMFWYRQDPGLGLRLIYFSYDVKMKEKGDIPEGYSVSREKKERFSLILESASTNQTSMYLCASKTLGLADNEQFFGPGTRLTVL.

The chain employs TRBV7-6 and TRBJ1-1; D remains unclear. The length of the CDR3 is 12 residues. The V end was cut by 5 bases, the J end by 7 bases, with 11 bases between. Per germline, CDR1 SGHVS and CDR2 FNYEAQ. The CDR3 DNA reads TGTGCCAGCAGCCCGGGAGGCGATGAAGCTTTCTTT. Translation gives CASSPGGDEAFF.

This clone was observed at least ten times. The chain links TRBV11-2 to TRBJ2-1; no clear D. This CDR3 comprises 12 residues. Per the germline V gene, CDR1 is SGHAT and CDR2 is FQNNGV. Trimming took off 3 bases at V and 10 bases at J, with 10 bases between the two ends. This chain's CDR3 is CASSFQNREQFF. Here the CDR3 DNA reads TGTGCCAGCAGCTTCCAGAATCGGGAGCAGTTCTTC.

This clone is termed medium-sized. The chain uses TRBV6-4 and TRBJ2-3; D is uncertain. Looked up from germline, CDR1 is MRHNA and CDR2 is SNTAGT. V gave up 3 bases and J gave up 4 bases, with 8 bases separating them. The CDR3 is 13 amino acids. This CDR3 reads CASSEGVADTQYF. The CDR3, as DNA: TGTGCCAGCAGTGAGGGCGTAGCAGATACGCAGTATTTT.

By frequency in the sample, this clone is medium-sized. The genes are TRBV28 and TRBJ2-2; 8 nucleotides agree with TRBD1. Germline lookup yields CDR1 MDHEN and CDR2 SYDVKM. This CDR3 spans 14 amino acids. The trim removed 6 bases at V and 7 bases at J, leaving 7 bases unmatched. CDR3 in DNA: TGTGCCAGCAGCGAGACAGGGGCAGTCGGGGAGCTGTTTTTT. Protein product: CASSETGAVGELFF.

This clone is deemed medium-sized (0.01 to 0.1%). The rearrangement links TRBV6-1 to TRBJ2-7, with D perhaps matching TRBD2 (6 bases). In germline, CDR1 is MNHNS, CDR2 SASEGT. This CDR3 comprises 15 residues. Trimming cost V 5 bases and J 3 bases, with 17 bases left between them. CDR3 in DNA: TGTGCCAGCAGTCTCCGTCACGGGAGCGGCTACGAGCAGTACTTC. It is translated as CASSLRHGSGYEQYF.